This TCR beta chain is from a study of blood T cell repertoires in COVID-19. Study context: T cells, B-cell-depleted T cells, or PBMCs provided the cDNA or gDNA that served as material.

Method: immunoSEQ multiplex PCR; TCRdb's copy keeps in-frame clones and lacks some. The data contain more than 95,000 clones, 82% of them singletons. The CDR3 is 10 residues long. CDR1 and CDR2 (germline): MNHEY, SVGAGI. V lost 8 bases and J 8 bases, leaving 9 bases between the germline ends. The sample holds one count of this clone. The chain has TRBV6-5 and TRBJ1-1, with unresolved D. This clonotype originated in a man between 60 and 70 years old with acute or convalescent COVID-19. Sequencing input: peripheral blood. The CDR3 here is CASRLGEAFF. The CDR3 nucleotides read TGTGCCAGCCGTCTCGGGGAAGCTTTCTTT.